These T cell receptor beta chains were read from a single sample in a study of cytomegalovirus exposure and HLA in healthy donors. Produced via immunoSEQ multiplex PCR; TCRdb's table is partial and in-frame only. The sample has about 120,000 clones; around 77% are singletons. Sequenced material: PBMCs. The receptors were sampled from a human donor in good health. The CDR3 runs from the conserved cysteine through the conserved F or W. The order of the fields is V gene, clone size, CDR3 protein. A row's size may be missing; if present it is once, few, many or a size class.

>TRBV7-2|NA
CASSRTGGRDSPLHF
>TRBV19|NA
CASSKDRTYEQYF
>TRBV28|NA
CASSWGSPSGSSYNEQFF
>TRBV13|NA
CASSSVAYNEQFF
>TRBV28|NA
CASSFGAGGPYEQYF
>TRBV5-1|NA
CASNPTGANEKLFF
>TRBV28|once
CASSPSGAYGYTF
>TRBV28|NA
CASSLRPDRTYGYTF
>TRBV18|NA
CASSPPSLAGVGEQFF
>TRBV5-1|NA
CASKLEGGYNEQFF
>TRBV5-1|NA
CASSYVTHDYGYTF
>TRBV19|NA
CASSPLTGHDEQYF
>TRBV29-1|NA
CSVWAGEANYGYTF
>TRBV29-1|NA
CSVDDGQSYEQYF
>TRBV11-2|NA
CASSLVWNTEAFF
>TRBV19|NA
CASSSGQSKRTEAFF
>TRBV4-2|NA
CASSQDRLAGVETQYF
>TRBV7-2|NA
CASSFRPQGAGNIQYF
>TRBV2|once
CASTSGTETQYF
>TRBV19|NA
CASSGGAIQPQHF
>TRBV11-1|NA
CASRLLRNTEAFF
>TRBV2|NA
CASSGRGRNTGELFF
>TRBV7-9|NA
CASSPDRGRNQPQHF
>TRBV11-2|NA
CASSLELAGGAFF
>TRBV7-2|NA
CASNPATGNYGYTF
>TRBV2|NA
CASSDHGHNQPQHF
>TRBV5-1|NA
CASGFNPPTGDKNIQYF
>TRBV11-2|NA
CASSLKPKLETQYF
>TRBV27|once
CASSLSHQGYRQPQHF
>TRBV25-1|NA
CASSELGDNSGNTIYF
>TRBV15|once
CATSAGALAGVSSEQFF
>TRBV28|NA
CASSLTGPGTEAFF
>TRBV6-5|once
CASRLTDNSGNTIYF
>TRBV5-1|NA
CASSGSGSVNEQFF
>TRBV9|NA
CASSNTRAGAGEQFF
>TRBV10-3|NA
CAIQSNTEAFF
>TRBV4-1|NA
CASSQYGTSGTDTQYF
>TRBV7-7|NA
CASSSPLDGGETQYF
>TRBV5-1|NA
CASSLPESNTEAFF
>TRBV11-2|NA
CASSKGLATGELFF
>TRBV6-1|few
CASNEGAVSQPQHF
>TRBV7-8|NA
CASSLGWSQGALGADTGELFF
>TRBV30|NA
CAWREGVVNTEAFF
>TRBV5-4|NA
CASSLSGDRYGYTF
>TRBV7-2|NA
CASAGGRGNQPQHF
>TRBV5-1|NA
CASSLATSGTYNEQFF
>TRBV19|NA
CASSKGTSPGELFF
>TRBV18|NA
CASSPRGTTDNEQFF
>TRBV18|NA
CASSPTQGTPEAFF
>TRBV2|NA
CASSDLLVSEQYF
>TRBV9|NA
CASSVKQGYTGELFF